These 14 T cell receptor beta chains came from one sample sequenced in a study of shared clonotypes between healthy human individuals (dated by TCRdb to the early 2020s). Library preparation employed the immunoSEQ multiplex PCR assay. TCRdb holds this immuneACCESS table with in-frame rearrangements only. Some clones are missing; in checked studies, unresolved V genes explain under half, and the rest has no known cause. This sample gives about 710,000 clones in total; just under 75% of them show up just once. Roughly 1.8% of the sample belongs to the ten largest clones. The specimen was memory CD4+ T cells sorted from blood. The cell subset or site label for this specimen denotes: CD45RA-negative fraction. These receptors were obtained from a woman younger than 45 in good health.

J is TRBJ2-7 and V is TRBV18; 8 nucleotides line up with TRBD1. V dropped 3 bases and J dropped 2; count of bases not matched to a gene: 15. CDR1 is KGHSH and CDR2 is LQKENI in the germline V gene. The CDR3 is made up of 18 amino acids. CDR3 DNA sequence: TGTGCCAGCTCACCGAGGTTAGAGGGGACAGGCCTAACCTACGAGCAGTACTTC. Its protein product is CASSPRLEGTGLTYEQYF.

The chain has TRBV5-8 and TRBJ2-5, with 11 nucleotides matching TRBD2. The CDR3 covers 15 residues. The ends lost 4 bases at V and 5 bases at J; junction bases unmatched: 7. CDR1 and CDR2 from the germline V gene are SGHTS and YDEGEE. The CDR3 DNA sequence: TGTGCCAGCAGCGAAATGACTAGCGGGGTGGAGACCCAGTACTTC. Translation gives CASSEMTSGVETQYF.

This clone has just a few counts. The chain links TRBV7-3 to TRBJ1-1; no reliable D call. In germline, CDR1 is SGHTA, CDR2 FQGTGA. The CDR3 has 14 residues. Trimming removed 4 bases at V and 4 bases at J, with 13 bases between. The chain's CDR3 is CASSSVRAVTEAFF. In DNA form, the CDR3 reads TGTGCCAGCAGCTCTGTAAGGGCGGTCACTGAAGCTTTCTTT.

This chain joins TRBV19 and TRBJ1-5; 9 nucleotides align to TRBD1. Germline V gene data show CDR1 as LNHDA and CDR2 as SQIVND (reference sequence). This CDR3 comprises 15 residues. The trim removed 5 bases at V and 6 bases at J, leaving 8 bases unmatched. The CDR3 coding sequence is TGTGCCAGTAGTTCCTACGGGACAGGGAGTCAGCCCCAGCATTTT. It is translated as CASSSYGTGSQPQHF.

This chain links TRBV28 with TRBJ2-7, with D possibly called TRBD1 or TRBD2 (5 bases each). V lost 3 bases and J 3 bases, leaving 12 bases between the germline ends. The CDR3 runs to 14 residues. In germline, CDR1 is MDHEN, CDR2 SYDVKM. The chain's CDR3 is CASSFGGGGYEQYF. CDR3 in DNA: TGTGCCAGCAGTTTTGGGGGTGGCGGCTACGAGCAGTACTTC.

This chain links TRBV27 with TRBJ2-7, with D tentatively TRBD1 (5 bases). The CDR3 totals 12 residues. Germline-derived CDR1 and CDR2 are MNHEY and SMNVEV (reference sequence). Trimming removed 6 bases from V and 4 bases from J, with 10 bases in between. CDR3: CASRSRQYEQYF. In nucleotides, the CDR3 is TGTGCCAGCAGGAGCAGACAGTACGAGCAGTACTTC.

This clone has more than one count but fewer than ten. V and J are TRBV13 and TRBJ2-1; D perhaps matches TRBD2 (6 bases). CDR3 length: 17 residues. V lost 5 bases and J 0 bases, leaving 17 bases between the germline ends. Germline CDR1 is PRHDT and CDR2 is FYEKMQ (reference sequence). CDR3 nucleotide sequence: TGTGCCAGCAGCAAAGGAGGAGCTAGCGACTCCTACAATGAGCAGTTCTTC. Translating gives CASSKGGASDSYNEQFF.

The CDR3 here is CASSYGPGLYNEQFF. In nucleotides, the CDR3 is TGTGCCAGCAGCTACGGACCGGGACTTTACAATGAGCAGTTCTTC. The chain joins TRBV7-9 to TRBJ2-1; possible D gene TRBD2, 6 bases. V was clipped by 4 bases and J by 4 bases, with 14 bases between them. CDR3 length: 15 residues. Per germline, CDR1 SEHNR and CDR2 FQNEAQ (reference sequence). The full variable domain, completed using reference TRBV7-9 and TRBJ2-1, is DTGVSQNPRHKITKRGQNVTFRCDPISEHNRLYWYRQTLGQGPEFLTYFQNEAQLEKSRLLSDRFSAERPKGSFSTLEIQRTEQGDSAMYLCASSYGPGLYNEQFFGPGTRLTVL.

For this clone: The sample has other DNA sequences that encode this CDR3 too. The chain uses TRBV5-1 and TRBJ2-3, with 7 bases that match TRBD1. CDR3 length: 16 residues. With V trimmed by 2 bases and J by 0 bases, 6 bases remained unmatched. Germline-derived CDR1 and CDR2 are SGHRS and YFSETQ. CDR3 bases: TGCGCCAGCAGCTTAGCACAGGGGCCGAGCACAGATACGCAGTATTTT. Residues: CASSLAQGPSTDTQYF.

The chain uses TRBV18 and TRBJ1-2; possible D gene TRBD1, 6 bases. Trimming removed 2 bases at V and 3 bases at J, with 7 bases between. The CDR3 totals 13 residues. CDR1 and CDR2 from the germline V gene are KGHSH and LQKENI. The CDR3 bases are TGTGCCAGCTCACCAAACAGGGACTATGGCTACACCTTC. This codes for CASSPNRDYGYTF.

The chain joins TRBV19 to TRBJ1-5; the D is unclear. CDR1 is LNHDA, CDR2 SQIVND, per germline (reference sequence). This CDR3 has 11 amino acids. Deletions cut 9 bases from V and 9 bases from J, with 12 bases between. The CDR3 coding sequence is TGTGCCAGCAAACTCAATGGGCCCCAGCATTTT. Translating it yields CASKLNGPQHF.

V and J are TRBV7-8 and TRBJ1-1; D is perhaps TRBD1 (6 bases). The CDR3 has 14 residues. Germline CDR1 SGHVS, CDR2 FQNEAQ. V lost 4 bases, J lost 1 base, and 10 bases lay in between. This CDR3 is CASSSMDRNTEAFF. CDR3 sequence (DNA): TGTGCCAGCAGCTCCATGGACAGGAACACTGAAGCTTTCTTT.

The genes are TRBV19 and TRBJ2-7; 8 nucleotides line up with TRBD1. CDR1 and CDR2 (germline): LNHDA, SQIVND (reference sequence). The V segment lost 5 bases and the J segment 3 bases; nucleotides outside the gene matches: 6. The CDR3 runs to 14 residues. The chain's CDR3 is CASSFPGQVYEQYF. The CDR3 DNA is TGTGCCAGTAGTTTCCCGGGACAGGTCTACGAGCAGTACTTC.

The genes are TRBV6-1 and TRBJ1-2, with 9 bases aligning to TRBD1. Germline V gene lookup returns CDR1 MNHNS and CDR2 SASEGT. The CDR3 loop spans 14 amino acids. J was trimmed by 4 bases and V by 5 bases; bases with no gene match: 5. CDR3 coding DNA: TGTGCCAGCAGTTCCGGGACAGGGAGCTATGGCTACACCTTC. Its protein product is CASSSGTGSYGYTF.